This T cell receptor beta chain was identified during a study of OX40 agonist ivuxolimab in advanced cancers. The wider study: Ivuxolimab, an antibody acting as an agonist of OX40 (CD134), was used to treat patients. Earlier anti-PD-1, anti-PD-L1 or anti-CTLA-4 therapy was permitted; over 35% had received some.

Assay used: immunoSEQ multiplex PCR; TCRdb lists only in-frame clones, some missing. The sample includes around 20,000 clones, 84% of them seen just once. Points on this clone: Its specificity is not known.

Study-wide findings and caveats: CD8+ T cells averaged more expanded clones than CD4+.

The sequencing here drew on CD4+ or CD8+ T cells sorted from blood, taken in a trial of the OX40 agonist ivuxolimab. This receptor was identified in an adult with an advanced solid tumor such as melanoma, head and neck, liver or kidney cancer.

The CDR3 DNA is TGTGCCAGCAGCTTAGCCTTGGACTCTCCGTCAACCGAGCAGTACTTC. Its protein product is CASSLALDSPSTEQYF. The V gene is TRBV7-6, the J gene TRBJ2-7; maybe TRBD2 (5 bases). The CDR3 is 16 amino acids. The V gene's germline CDR1 is SGHVS and CDR2 FNYEAQ. V lost 0 bases, J lost 6 bases, and 18 bases lay in between. The variable domain in full, with the rest retrieved from reference TRBV7-6 and TRBJ2-7, is GAGVSQSPRYKVTKRGQDVALRCDPISGHVSLYWYRQALGQGPEFLTYFNYEAQQDKSGLPNDRFSAERPEGSISTLTIQRTEQRDSAMYRCASSLALDSPSTEQYFGPGTRLTVT.